These 16 T cell receptor beta chains share one sample of origin, sequenced in a study of Ad26.COV2.S vaccination and SARS-CoV-2 variants. TCRdb's table, derived via immunoSEQ multiplex PCR, lists solely in-frame clones and lacks some. The table has roughly 680,000 clones, around 89% seen once. The treatment here: approximately 18 received Ad26.COV2.S at low or high dose, single or two shots; several received placebo; per-sample allocation not given. The samples were gathered on day 63 after the first injection of vaccine or placebo. The sequenced sample was peripheral blood, obtained in a trial of Ad26.COV2.S vaccine versus placebo. Every receptor here comes from a person aged 18-60 years who received the Ad26.COV2.S COVID-19 vaccine or a placebo.

This rearrangement joins TRBV7-9 to TRBJ2-2; tentatively, D is TRBD2 (6 bases). V was pared by 6 bases and J by 4 bases, with 21 bases between. The germline V gene encodes CDR1 SEHNR and CDR2 FQNEAQ (reference sequence). The CDR3 sequence is 17 residues long. CDR3 region: CASSHRIEDYVTGELFF. As DNA, the CDR3 is TGTGCCAGCAGTCACAGGATTGAGGACTACGTCACCGGGGAGCTGTTTTTT. The complete variable domain, with remaining parts taken from reference TRBV7-9 and TRBJ2-2, reads DTGVSQNPRHKITKRGQNVTFRCDPISEHNRLYWYRQTLGQGPEFLTYFQNEAQLEKSRLLSDRFSAERPKGSFSTLEIQRTEQGDSAMYLCASSHRIEDYVTGELFFGEGSRLTVL.

The chain links TRBV9 to TRBJ2-5; perhaps TRBD1 as D (6 bases). V gave up 0 bases and J gave up 3 bases, with 9 bases separating them. The CDR3 has 14 amino acids. Germline V gene sequence: CDR1 SGDLS, CDR2 YYNGEE. The CDR3 region has the DNA TGTGCCAGCAGCGTAGCCACAGGGAAAGAGACCCAGTACTTC. Translated, it gives CASSVATGKETQYF.

This chain joins TRBV4-1 and TRBJ1-1; the D is unclear. The CDR3 has 15 residues. Trimming cost V 6 bases and J 1 base, with 15 bases left between them. CDR1 is MGHRA, CDR2 YSYEKL, per germline. The CDR3 DNA follows: TGCGCCAGCAGTCCGCGAATGGCGCAGAACACTGAAGCTTTCTTT. As protein: CASSPRMAQNTEAFF.

The genes are TRBV6-6 and TRBJ1-3; D gene ambiguous. Germline CDR1 is MNHNY and CDR2 is SVGAGI (reference sequence). The CDR3 is 13 residues long. V lost 8 bases to trimming and J lost 0 bases, with 8 bases between them. Here the CDR3 DNA reads TGTGCCAGCTGCCCGGGCTCTGGAAACACCATATATTTT. The encoded protein is CASCPGSGNTIYF.

The chain carries TRBV13 and TRBJ1-2; 8 nucleotides line up with TRBD1. CDR3 length equals 13 residues. Germline trimming cut 4 bases from V and 8 bases from J; bases unmatched to any gene: 6. Germline CDR1 reads PRHDT; CDR2 reads FYEKMQ (reference sequence). The CDR3 reads CASSSRTGWGYTF. The CDR3 DNA reads TGTGCCAGCAGCTCGAGGACAGGGTGGGGCTACACCTTC.

In this sample, this clone turned up a few times. The chain joins TRBV19 to TRBJ2-3; possible D gene TRBD1, 6 bases. Trimming removed 4 bases from V and 0 bases from J, with 11 bases in between. The CDR3 runs to 15 residues. CDR1 is LNHDA and CDR2 is SQIVND in the germline V gene (reference sequence). DNA for the CDR3: TGTGCCAGTAGTAAGGCGACAGGAAGCACAGATACGCAGTATTTT. This gives the protein CASSKATGSTDTQYF.

The CDR3 sequence is CASSPLTGFEQYF. In DNA, the CDR3 is TGTGCCAGTAGTCCCCTGACAGGGTTCGAGCAGTACTTC. The gene calls are TRBV19 and TRBJ2-7; 7 bases match TRBD1. The CDR3 has 13 amino acids. Per the germline V gene, CDR1 is LNHDA and CDR2 is SQIVND (reference sequence). V lost 5 bases to trimming and J lost 6 bases; unmatched junction nucleotides: 7.

This clone was observed a handful of times. The genes are TRBV30 and TRBJ2-2; either TRBD1 or TRBD2 may fit D (5 bases each). This CDR3 comprises 15 residues. CDR1 is GTSNPN, CDR2 SVGIG, per germline (reference sequence). Trimming stripped 0 bases from V and 7 bases from J, with 15 bases between. CDR3 sequence (DNA): TGTGCCTGGAGTGTACGGGCAGGGAGAAACGGGGAGCTGTTTTTT. Amino acid sequence: CAWSVRAGRNGELFF. Full variable domain (rest looked up from reference TRBV30 and TRBJ2-2): SQTIHQWPATLVQPVGSPLSLECTVEGTSNPNLYWYRQAAGRGLQLLFYSVGIGQISSEVPQNLSASRPQDRQFILSSKKLLLSDSGFYLCAWSVRAGRNGELFFGEGSRLTVL.

The CDR3 loop reads CASSLGHEQFF. The CDR3 region has the DNA TGTGCCAGCAGCTTGGGGCATGAGCAGTTCTTC. The chain carries TRBV5-8 and TRBJ2-1; D remains unclear. Trimming took off 0 bases at V and 8 bases at J, with 3 bases between the two ends. Germline values: CDR1 SGHTS, CDR2 YDEGEE. The length of the CDR3 is 11 residues. Together with reference TRBV5-8 and TRBJ2-1, the CDR3 gives the full variable domain: EAGVTQSPTHLIKTRGQQATLRCSPISGHTSVYWYQQALGLGLQFLLWYDEGEERNRGNFPPRFSGRQFPNYSSELNVNALELEDSALYLCASSLGHEQFFGPGTRLTVL.

The rearrangement joins TRBV11-2 to TRBJ2-3, with a weak D call TRBD1 (5 bases). Looked up from germline, CDR1 is SGHAT and CDR2 is FQNNGV. Trimming left V 1 base short and J 2 bases short, with 13 bases between. The CDR3 length is 16 residues. The CDR3 DNA sequence: TGTGCCAGCAGCTTAGTAGATGCAGGGAACACAGATACGCAGTATTTT. It translates to CASSLVDAGNTDTQYF.

The chain links TRBV6-5 to TRBJ2-7; D is uncertain. This CDR3 has 13 residues. In germline, CDR1 is MNHEY, CDR2 SVGAGI. V was shortened by 4 bases and J by 2 bases, with 9 bases between the two germline ends. The CDR3 bases are TGTGCCAGCAGTTTCCCCGGAACCTACGAGCAGTACTTC. Translated, it gives CASSFPGTYEQYF.

The rearrangement uses TRBV7-9 and TRBJ2-1; 7 nucleotides line up with TRBD1. V dropped 5 bases and J dropped 6; count of bases not matched to a gene: 4. Germline V gives CDR1 SEHNR, CDR2 FQNEAQ (reference sequence). This CDR3 has 13 residues. The CDR3 region has the DNA TGTGCCAGCAGCGCCACAGGGGTCAATGAGCAGTTCTTC. Its translation is CASSATGVNEQFF.

The chain carries TRBV4-3 and TRBJ1-4; perhaps TRBD1 as D (6 bases). Trimming left V 3 bases short and J 5 bases short, with 10 bases between. The CDR3 covers 14 residues. The germline V gene has CDR1 LGHNA and CDR2 YSLEER. CDR3 nucleotide sequence: TGCGCCAGCAGCCAGGGGGGCGGGAATGAAAAACTGTTTTTT. Residues: CASSQGGGNEKLFF.

The CDR3 nucleotides are TGCAGCGTTGTAGGGACAGGGCACTACGAGCAGTACTTC. This encodes CSVVGTGHYEQYF. The V gene is TRBV29-1, the J gene TRBJ2-7; 9 bases map to TRBD1. CDR3 length: 13 amino acids. The germline CDR1 and CDR2 sequences are SQVTM and ANQGSEA. V trimming: 4 bases; J trimming: 3 bases; junction bases outside the gene matches: 4.

This rearrangement joins TRBV10-3 to TRBJ2-7; 10 positions agree with TRBD1. Germline CDR1 reads ENHRY; CDR2 reads SYGVKD. The CDR3 length is 15 residues. The J segment lost 0 bases and the V segment lost 7 bases, leaving 6 bases of the junction unmatched. This CDR3 reads CAIKLTGGNSYEQYF. The CDR3 DNA follows: TGTGCCATCAAACTGACAGGGGGCAACTCCTACGAGCAGTACTTC.

V usage is TRBV18 and J usage is TRBJ1-5; D is uncertain. Germline CDR1 KGHSH, CDR2 LQKENI. The CDR3 is 14 residues long. V shed 2 bases and J shed 4 bases, with 9 bases lying between them. The CDR3 DNA reads as TGTGCCAGCTCACCATTACCCATTAATCAGCCCCAGCATTTT. Encoded protein: CASSPLPINQPQHF.